Presented here are 14 T cell receptor beta chains from one specimen sequenced in a study of response to subunit inactivated influenza vaccine. TCRdb fed the RT-PCR reads into MiXCR, producing one record per CDR3 protein. The profile shows about 520,000 distinct CDR3 sequences, about 25% of them singletons. Sample: CD4+ T cells sorted from PBMCs, taken 4 to 6 days after vaccination. The receptors here all came from a man in his fifties or sixties who received an inactivated influenza vaccine.

The chain carries TRBV12-3 or TRBV12-4 and TRBJ2-1, with D hard to call. Between the trimmed V and J ends, which lost 7 bases and 3 bases, there was a span of 22 bases. This CDR3 region has 17 residues. CDR3 sequence reads: CASIIVFEAPYYNEQFF. CDR3 bases: TGTGCCAGCATAATTGTGTTTGAGGCACCATACTACAATGAGCAGTTCTTC.

V is TRBV14 and J is TRBJ2-5, with D possibly being TRBD2 (6 bases). V lost 1 base to trimming and J lost 2 bases, with 11 bases between them. CDR3 size: 15 residues. Germline V gene data show CDR1 as SGHDN and CDR2 as FVKESK. The CDR3 coding sequence is TGTGCCAGCAGCCAAGGCCGGGGGTTTCAAGAGACCCAGTACTTC. It is translated as CASSQGRGFQETQYF.

Regarding this clonotype: A much larger clone is a single base away; this may be a read error. This chain uses TRBV12-3 or TRBV12-4 with TRBJ2-6; no definite D call. V lost 5 bases, J lost 0 bases, and 2 bases lay in between. The CDR3 is 13 residues long. CDR3 DNA sequence: TGTGCCAGCAGTAACTCTGGGGCCAACGTCCTGACTTTC. It specifies CASSNSGANVLTF.

The chain combines TRBV20-1 with TRBJ1-2; tentatively, D is TRBD1 (6 bases). The length of the CDR3 is 12 residues. The germline gives CDR1 DFQATT, CDR2 SNEGSKA (reference sequence). The DNA of the CDR3 is TGCAGCTACTTAAACAGGGACTATGGCTACACCTTC. It yields the protein CSYLNRDYGYTF.

In this sample, this clonotype turned up a few times. The chain recombines TRBV7-2 with TRBJ2-3, with 12 bases fitting TRBD2. Germline V gene data show CDR1 as SGHTA and CDR2 as FQGNSA. The ends lost 4 bases at V and 5 bases at J; junction bases unmatched: 7. The CDR3 runs to 16 residues. The CDR3 protein is CASSSSSGGAVDTQYF. CDR3 sequence (DNA): TGTGCCAGCAGCTCCTCTAGCGGGGGGGCGGTAGATACGCAGTATTTT. Full variable domain (remainder filled in from reference TRBV7-2 and TRBJ2-3): GAGVSQSPSNKVTEKGKDVELRCDPISGHTALYWYRQSLGQGLEFLIYFQGNSAPDKSGLPSDRFSAERTGGSVSTLTIQRTQQEDSAVYLCASSSSSGGAVDTQYFGPGTRLTVL.

The chain links TRBV10-2 to TRBJ1-2; no definite D call. The CDR3 covers 12 residues. Deletions cut 6 bases from V and 4 bases from J, with 9 bases between. Germline CDR1 reads WSHSY; CDR2 reads SAAADI. The DNA for the CDR3 is TGCGCCAGCAGCTCCCTCCGCTATGGCTACACCTTC. It codes for CASSSLRYGYTF.

This clonotype was counted between two and nine times. The genes are TRBV20-1 and TRBJ2-3, with 8 bases fitting TRBD2. The CDR3 has 13 amino acids. With V trimmed by 7 bases and J by 8 bases, 11 bases remained unmatched. CDR1 and CDR2 from the germline V gene are DFQATT and SNEGSKA (reference sequence). The CDR3: CSVEAGDRGTQYF. CDR3 DNA: TGCAGTGTAGAAGCGGGAGATAGGGGTACGCAGTATTTT.

This rearrangement joins TRBV6-7 to TRBJ2-1, with D possibly called TRBD1 or TRBD2 (5 bases each). TRBV6-7 is identified as an open reading frame with a role that is uncertain. This CDR3 region has 19 residues. CDR3 region: CTRSLKGGWGRPLNNEQFF. In DNA, the CDR3 is TGTACCCGCAGTTTAAAAGGAGGTTGGGGGAGACCCCTAAACAATGAGCAGTTCTTC.

The chain uses TRBV15 and TRBJ1-2, with TRBD1 identical over 8 bases. Germline assignment: CDR1 LNHNV and CDR2 YYDKDF (reference sequence). The ends lost 5 bases at V and 3 bases at J; junction bases unmatched: 5. The CDR3 is 14 amino acids. CDR3 sequence reads: CATSEDRVDYGYTF. CDR3 DNA: TGTGCCACCAGCGAGGACAGGGTAGACTATGGCTACACCTTC. Variable domain in full (rest from reference TRBV15 and TRBJ1-2): DAMVIQNPRYQVTQFGKPVTLSCSQTLNHNVMYWYQQKSSQAPKLLFHYYDKDFNNEADTPDNFQSRRPNTSFCFLDIRSPGLGDTAMYLCATSEDRVDYGYTFGSGTRLTVV.

This clonotype has just a few counts. The chain couples TRBV20-1 to TRBJ2-3; D gene unclear. The ends were cut back, 8 bases at V and 1 base at J, with 13 bases in the middle. The CDR3 totals 13 residues. From germline, CDR1 is DFQATT and CDR2 SNEGSKA (reference sequence). DNA of the CDR3: TGCAGTCGGACGTCACACCGCACAGATACGCAGTATTTT. It is translated as CSRTSHRTDTQYF.

The DNA of the CDR3 is TGTGCCAGCTCACCACCAGTTGGACGTAAAGGGGGGATATACAATGAGCAGTTCTTC. As protein: CASSPPVGRKGGIYNEQFF. The chain couples TRBV18 to TRBJ2-1, with D tentatively TRBD1 or TRBD2 (6 bases each). This CDR3 spans 19 amino acids. V shed 0 bases and J shed 4 bases, with 22 bases lying between them. From germline, CDR1 is KGHSH and CDR2 LQKENI.

The chain combines TRBV15 with TRBJ2-3; 7 bases align to TRBD1. In germline, CDR1 is LNHNV, CDR2 YYDKDF (reference sequence). V lost 2 bases and J lost 1; bases outside the gene matches: 3. The CDR3 totals 15 residues. CDR3 DNA sequence: TGTGCCACCAGCAGACGGACAGGCGGCACAGATACGCAGTATTTT. It specifies CATSRRTGGTDTQYF.

The V call is TRBV3-1, the J call TRBJ2-2, with unresolved D. Trimming removed 4 bases from V and 9 bases from J, with 15 bases in between. This CDR3 region has 14 residues. The germline V gene encodes CDR1 LGHDT and CDR2 YNNKEL (reference sequence). The CDR3 nucleotides are TGTGCCAGCAGCCCAAATCCCAGTCCCCGGGAGCTGTTTTTT. Protein product: CASSPNPSPRELFF.

A few counts support this clonotype. The chain employs TRBV12-3 or TRBV12-4 and TRBJ1-2, with D uncertain. The CDR3 runs to 14 residues. With 4 bases removed from V and 4 bases from J, the gap between germline ends came to 13 bases. CDR3 protein: CASSSNRGSYGYTF. CDR3 DNA sequence: TGTGCCAGCAGTTCGAACCGTGGCAGCTATGGCTACACCTTC.